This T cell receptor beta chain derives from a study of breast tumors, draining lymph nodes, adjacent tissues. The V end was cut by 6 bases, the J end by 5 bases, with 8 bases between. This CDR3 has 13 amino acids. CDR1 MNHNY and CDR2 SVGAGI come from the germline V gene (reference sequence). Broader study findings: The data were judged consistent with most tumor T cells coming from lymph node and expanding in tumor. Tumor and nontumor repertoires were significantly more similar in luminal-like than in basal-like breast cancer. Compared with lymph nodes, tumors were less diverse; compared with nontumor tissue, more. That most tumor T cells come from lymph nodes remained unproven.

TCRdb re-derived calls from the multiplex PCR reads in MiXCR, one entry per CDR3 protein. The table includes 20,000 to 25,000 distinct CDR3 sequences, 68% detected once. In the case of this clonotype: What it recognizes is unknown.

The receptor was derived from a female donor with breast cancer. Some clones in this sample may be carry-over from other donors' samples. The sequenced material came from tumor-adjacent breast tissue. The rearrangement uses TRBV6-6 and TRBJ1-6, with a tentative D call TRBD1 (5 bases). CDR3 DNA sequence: TGTGCCAGCAGGGGGGAGAATAATTCACCCCTCCACTTT. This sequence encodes CASRGENNSPLHF.